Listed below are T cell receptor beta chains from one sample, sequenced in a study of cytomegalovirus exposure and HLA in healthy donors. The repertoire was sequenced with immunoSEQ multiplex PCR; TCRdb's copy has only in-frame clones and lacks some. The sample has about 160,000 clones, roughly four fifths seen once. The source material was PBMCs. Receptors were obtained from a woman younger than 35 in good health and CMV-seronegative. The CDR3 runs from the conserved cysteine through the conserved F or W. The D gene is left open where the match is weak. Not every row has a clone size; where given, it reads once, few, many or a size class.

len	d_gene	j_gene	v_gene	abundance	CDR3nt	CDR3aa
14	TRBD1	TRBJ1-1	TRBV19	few	TGTGCCAGTAGCAGGGACAGGACGAACACTGAAGCTTTCTTT	CASSRDRTNTEAFF
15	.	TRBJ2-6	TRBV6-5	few	TGTGCCAGCAGTCTCAGTATCTCTGGGGCCAACGTCCTGACTTTC	CASSLSISGANVLTF
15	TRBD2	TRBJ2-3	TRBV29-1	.	TGCAGCGTTGAAGGCACTAGCGGGAGATCGGATACGCAGTATTTT	CSVEGTSGRSDTQYF
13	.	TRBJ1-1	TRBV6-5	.	TGTGCCAGCACCACGGACTCGAACACTGAAGCTTTCTTT	CASTTDSNTEAFF
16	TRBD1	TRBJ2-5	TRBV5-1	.	TGCGCCAGCAGCTTGGGAATTCAGGGGGTCCAAGAGACCCAGTACTTC	CASSLGIQGVQETQYF
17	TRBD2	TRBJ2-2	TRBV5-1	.	TGCGCCAGCAAAAAAGCGGGGGACGTGTTCGACACCGGGGAGCTGTTTTTT	CASKKAGDVFDTGELFF
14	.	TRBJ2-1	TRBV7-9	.	TGTGCCAGCAGCTTAGCCTCTAGCCTCAATGAGCAGTTCTTC	CASSLASSLNEQFF
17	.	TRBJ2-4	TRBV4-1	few	TGCGCCAGCAGCCAAGGTCTACAGGAGAAGGCCAAAAACATTCAGTACTTC	CASSQGLQEKAKNIQYF
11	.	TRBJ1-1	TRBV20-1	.	TGCAGTGGACACCTGAACACTGAAGCTTTCTTT	CSGHLNTEAFF
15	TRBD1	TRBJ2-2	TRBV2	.	TGTGCCAGCAGTGGGACAGGGGGAAACACCGGGGAGCTGTTTTTT	CASSGTGGNTGELFF
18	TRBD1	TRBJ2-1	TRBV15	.	TGTGCCACCAGCAGGTTGGGACAGGGGAGTAGGGCGGGCTATGAGCAGTTCTTC	CATSRLGQGSRAGYEQFF
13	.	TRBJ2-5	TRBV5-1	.	TGCGCCAGCAGCTCGGGGGTCCGGGAGACCCAGTACTTC	CASSSGVRETQYF
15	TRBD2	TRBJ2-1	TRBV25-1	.	TGTGCCAGCAGTGTCAGCGGGGGGAGATACAATGAGCAGTTCTTC	CASSVSGGRYNEQFF
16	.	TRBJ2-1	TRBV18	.	TGTGCCAGCTCACCACCCCTTAACCCCAGGGATGGTGAGCAGTTCTTC	CASSPPLNPRDGEQFF
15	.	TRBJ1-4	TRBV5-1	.	TGCGCCAGCGTCAAGGAAGACACAACTAATGAAAAACTGTTTTTT	CASVKEDTTNEKLFF
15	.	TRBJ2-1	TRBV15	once	TGTGCCACCAGCAGGGTGGCAGGGTATTACCATGAGCAGTTCTTC	CATSRVAGYYHEQFF
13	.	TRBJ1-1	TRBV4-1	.	TGCGCCAGCAGCCCACGACAGAACACTGAAGCTTTCTTT	CASSPRQNTEAFF
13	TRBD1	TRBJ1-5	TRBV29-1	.	TGCAGCGTTAGGACAGGGGGCCTTCAGCCCCAGCATTTT	CSVRTGGLQPQHF
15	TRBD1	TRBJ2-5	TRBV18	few	TGTGCCAGCTCACCCCAACAGGGGTGGCAAGAGACCCAGTACTTC	CASSPQQGWQETQYF
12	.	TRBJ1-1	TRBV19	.	TGTGCCAGTAGCCTCGGGACTCCTGAAGCTTTCTTT	CASSLGTPEAFF
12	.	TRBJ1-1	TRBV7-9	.	TGTTCCAGCAGCTTAGAGGGAGTTGAAGCTTTCTTT	CSSSLEGVEAFF
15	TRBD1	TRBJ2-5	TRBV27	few	TGTGCCAGCAGTTTATCCCCCGGGACAGAAGAGACCCAGTACTTC	CASSLSPGTEETQYF
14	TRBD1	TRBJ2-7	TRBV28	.	TGTGCCAGCAGTATCATACAGGGGACATCAGAGCAGTACTTC	CASSIIQGTSEQYF
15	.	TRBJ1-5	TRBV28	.	TGTGCCAGCAGTCAACCTCAGGCGCACAATCAGCCCCAGCATTTT	CASSQPQAHNQPQHF
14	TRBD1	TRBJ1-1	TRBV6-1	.	TGTGCCAGCAGTCCGACAGGGGGAGGCTCTGAAGCTTTCTTT	CASSPTGGGSEAFF
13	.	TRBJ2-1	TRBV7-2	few	TGTGCCAGCAGCTTAGGGCCGAACAATGAGCAGTTCTTC	CASSLGPNNEQFF
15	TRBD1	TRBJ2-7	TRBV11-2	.	TGTGCCAGCAGCTCTTACAGGGGGAGCTCCTACGAGCAGTACTTC	CASSSYRGSSYEQYF
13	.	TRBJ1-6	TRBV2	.	TGTGCCAGCAGTGAATCACAGGTCTCACCCCTCCACTTT	CASSESQVSPLHF
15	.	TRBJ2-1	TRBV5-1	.	TGCGCCAGCAGCTTTCTAGTGGGGTGGGGCGATGAGCAGTTCTTC	CASSFLVGWGDEQFF
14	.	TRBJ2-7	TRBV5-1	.	TGCGCCAGCAGCCCGGGCAGGGGCGGTAACGAGCAGTACTTC	CASSPGRGGNEQYF
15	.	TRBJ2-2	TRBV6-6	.	TGTGCCAGCAGTTTGGTACGACTAGGCGGCGGGGAGCTGTTTTTT	CASSLVRLGGGELFF
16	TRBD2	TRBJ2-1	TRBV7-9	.	TGTGCCAGCAGCTTTGGTAGCGGGGGGCGCGACAATGAGCAGTTCTTC	CASSFGSGGRDNEQFF
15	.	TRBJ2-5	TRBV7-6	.	TGTGCCAGCAGCTTAGTTGCGGGACTTGGGGAGACCCAGTACTTC	CASSLVAGLGETQYF
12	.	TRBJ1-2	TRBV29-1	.	TGCAGCGGATCTGGGGCAGGCTATGGCTACACCTTC	CSGSGAGYGYTF
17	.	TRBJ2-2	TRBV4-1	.	TGCGCCAGCAGCCAAGGGCGGGCTAAGATAAACACCGGGGAGCTGTTTTTT	CASSQGRAKINTGELFF
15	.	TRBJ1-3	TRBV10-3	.	TGTGCCATCAGCGGCGGCCTTTCGGCTGGAAACACCATACATTTT	CAISGGLSAGNTIHF
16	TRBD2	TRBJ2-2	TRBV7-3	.	TGTGCCAGCAGCTTCGGTGGGGGGGTGTATACCGGGGAGCTGTTTTTT	CASSFGGGVYTGELFF
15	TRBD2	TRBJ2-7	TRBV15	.	TGTGCCACCAGCAGAGATCAGGGTAGCGGGAGGGAGCAGTACTTC	CATSRDQGSGREQYF
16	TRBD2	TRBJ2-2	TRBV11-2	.	TGTGCCAGCAGCTTCCTTATTAGCGGGAGGGCCGGGGAGCTGTTTTTT	CASSFLISGRAGELFF
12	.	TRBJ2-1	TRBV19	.	TGTGCCAGTAGTGGACCTAGCGATTCTGAGTTCTTC	CASSGPSDSEFF
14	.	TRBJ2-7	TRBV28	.	TGTGCCAGCCTCGCACAGGGACGCGCCTACGAGCAGTACTTC	CASLAQGRAYEQYF
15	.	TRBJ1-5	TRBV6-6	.	TGTGCCAGCAGTTACTCAGCAGGGAGCAATCAGCCCCAGCATTTT	CASSYSAGSNQPQHF
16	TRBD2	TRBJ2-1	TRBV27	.	TGTGCCAGCAAAAGACCCGGGACTAGCGGAGCGCCGGAGCAGTTCTTC	CASKRPGTSGAPEQFF
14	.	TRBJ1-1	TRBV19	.	TGTGCCAGTACCGTCCGGACAGCGAACACTGAAGCTTTCTTT	CASTVRTANTEAFF
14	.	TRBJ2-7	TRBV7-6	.	TGTGCCAGCAGCTTAGGCGACAGCTCCTACGAGCAGTACTTC	CASSLGDSSYEQYF
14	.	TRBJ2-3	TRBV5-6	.	TGTGCCAGCAGCTTGGGTTCTGCTCGGGTTACGCAGTATTTT	CASSLGSARVTQYF
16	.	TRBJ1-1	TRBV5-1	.	TGCGCCAGCAGCTTGGTTAAGTCAGGGTCGAACACTGAAGCTTTCTTT	CASSLVKSGSNTEAFF
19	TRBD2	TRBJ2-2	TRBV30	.	TGTGCCTGGAGTGTAAGGTTCAGCGGGGGGACGGCAAACACCGGGGAGCTGTTTTTT	CAWSVRFSGGTANTGELFF